This entry describes one TCR beta chain. TCRdb keeps only in-frame clones here, not all; method: immunoSEQ multiplex PCR. The profile shows under 70,000 clones, 70% to 90% of them singletons. This entry comes from a study of PD-L1 blockade in urothelial cancer. Turning to the study itself: Administration of atezolizumab to patients began at some point between 2013 and 2015, at 1,200 mg intravenously every 3 weeks. Blood drawn 3 weeks (second dose) and 6 weeks after treatment start was analyzed. Blood samples contained a median around 130,000 T cells.

The V and J ends lost 2 bases and 5 bases, in that order; junction bases with no gene match: 5. The length of the CDR3 is 14 residues. Germline CDR1 is SGHRS and CDR2 is YFSETQ. Documented time point: pretreatment peripheral blood. The chain recombines TRBV5-1 with TRBJ2-7; TRBD1 matches at 9 bases. The sample here was PBMCs, taken around atezolizumab (anti-PD-L1) treatment. This TCR was recovered from a man in his 70s with urothelial cancer. The CDR3 here is CASSLGDREDEQYF. In DNA form, the CDR3 reads TGCGCCAGCAGCTTAGGGGACAGGGAGGACGAGCAGTACTTC.